Each of the 30 T cell receptor beta chains below was sequenced from the same sample in a study of vaccination and CD4 T cells after COVID-19. For these receptors, no antigen is known. Treatment indicated: roughly ten-day PBMC culture with coronavirus spike peptide pools or control peptides (ViraFEST assay). Once obtained from cultured CD4+ T cells, the DNA was sequenced using the Oncomine TCR Beta short-read assay. TCRdb used MiXCR to reprocess the PCR reads, holding one entry per CDR3 protein. This sample has about 11,000 distinct CDR3 sequences, with around 58% found just once. Sequenced sample: CD4+ T cells from blood, cultured in vitro. The source of these receptors is a human donor who had recovered from COVID-19.

This chain joins TRBV9 and TRBJ1-6; D may be TRBD1 (6 bases). Germline V gene sequence: CDR1 SGDLS, CDR2 YYNGEE. The CDR3 is 18 amino acids. The germline V and J ends were trimmed by 4 bases and 2 bases, with 19 bases remaining between them. The CDR3 reads CASSKRDTLDPYNSPLHF. The CDR3 region has the DNA TGTGCCAGCAGCAAAAGGGACACCTTAGACCCCTATAATTCACCCCTCCACTTT.

The CDR3 reads CASSLNEAGELFF. Here the CDR3 DNA reads TGTGCCAGCAGCTTAAACGAGGCCGGGGAGCTGTTTTTT. The chain uses TRBV7-9 and TRBJ2-2; D gene uncertain. This CDR3 has 13 amino acids. V shed 2 bases and J shed 6 bases, with 7 bases lying between them. Germline CDR1 SEHNR, CDR2 FQNEAQ (reference sequence).

This chain uses TRBV20-1 with TRBJ2-1; 10 nucleotides match TRBD2. The CDR3 contains 16 residues. Trimming took 5 bases from V and 1 from J; bases not matched to a gene: 8. CDR1 and CDR2 from the germline V gene are DFQATT and SNEGSKA (reference sequence). As DNA, the CDR3 is TGCAGTGCTTCAAGCGGGAGGGCCGATTCCTACAATGAGCAGTTCTTC. Translated, it gives CSASSGRADSYNEQFF.

V is TRBV7-2 and J is TRBJ2-7, with D perhaps matching TRBD2 (5 bases). Trimming cost V 0 bases and J 2 bases, with 11 bases left between them. The CDR3 length is 15 residues. Looked up from germline, CDR1 is SGHTA and CDR2 is FQGNSA. This CDR3 is CASSLASSQAYEQYF. The CDR3 DNA sequence: TGTGCCAGCAGCTTAGCGTCTAGCCAAGCCTACGAGCAGTACTTC.

The rearrangement links TRBV7-9 to TRBJ2-5, with D hard to call. V gave up 1 base and J gave up 7 bases, with 10 bases separating them. This CDR3 has 13 amino acids. Germline V gene lookup returns CDR1 SEHNR and CDR2 FQNEAQ (reference sequence). The CDR3 loop reads CASSLEAKGTQYF. The CDR3 DNA is TGTGCCAGCAGCTTAGAGGCGAAAGGGACCCAGTACTTC.

V usage is TRBV19 and J usage is TRBJ2-7; D call uncertain. Germline V gene lookup returns CDR1 LNHDA and CDR2 SQIVND (reference sequence). The length of the CDR3 is 10 residues. Trimming took off 0 bases at V and 6 bases at J, with 0 bases between the two ends. CDR3 sequence (DNA): TGTGCCAGTAGTATAGACGAGCAGTACTTC. Translating gives CASSIDEQYF.

This sequence joins TRBV7-2 and TRBJ2-7; the match to TRBD1 covers 7 bases. This CDR3 spans 15 amino acids. With 9 bases clipped from V and 0 bases from J, the junction kept 11 bases outside the gene matches. Germline V gene lookup returns CDR1 SGHTA and CDR2 FQGNSA. This CDR3 is CASLDRQGYSYEQYF. The CDR3 region has the DNA TGTGCCAGTTTGGATCGACAGGGCTACTCCTACGAGCAGTACTTC.

The V gene is TRBV29-1, the J gene TRBJ2-1; D could derive from TRBD1 or TRBD2 (5 bases each). CDR1 and CDR2 from the germline V gene are SQVTM and ANQGSEA. Deletions cut 3 bases from V and 6 bases from J, with 15 bases between. CDR3 length: 14 residues. In DNA, the CDR3 is TGCAGCGTTGATTGGGCCGTAGGGACCAATGAGCAGTTCTTC. It is translated as CSVDWAVGTNEQFF.

This chain connects TRBV7-2 to TRBJ2-1; no definite D call. There are 11 residues in the CDR3. Germline lookup yields CDR1 SGHTA and CDR2 FQGNSA. V was cut by 6 bases and J by 4 bases, with 4 bases left in between. CDR3 residues: CASRSYNEQFF. The DNA of the CDR3 is TGTGCCAGCAGGTCTTACAATGAGCAGTTCTTC.

This chain joins TRBV28 and TRBJ2-7, with D unresolved. V dropped 2 bases and J dropped 5 bases, with 7 bases sitting between them. Per germline, CDR1 MDHEN and CDR2 SYDVKM. This CDR3 is 12 amino acids long. The CDR3 spells CASSLVWDEQYF. The CDR3 DNA sequence: TGTGCCAGCAGTTTAGTTTGGGACGAGCAGTACTTC.

This sequence joins TRBV20-1 and TRBJ2-5; 12 nucleotides match TRBD2. Germline CDR1 and CDR2: DFQATT and SNEGSKA (reference sequence). With V trimmed by 5 bases and J by 5 bases, 9 bases remained unmatched. There are 15 residues in the CDR3. CDR3 nucleotide sequence: TGCAGTGCTCGGACTAGCGGGACCTGGCGGGAGACCCAGTACTTC. It specifies CSARTSGTWRETQYF.

V gene TRBV2 combines with J gene TRBJ1-5, with 7 bases matching TRBD1. Germline trimming cut 3 bases from V and 4 bases from J; bases unmatched to any gene: 9. The germline V gene encodes CDR1 SNHLY and CDR2 FYNNEI. The CDR3 is 16 amino acids. The DNA for the CDR3 is TGTGCCAGCAGTGATTCTCACAGGGGCGGGAATCAGCCCCAGCATTTT. It codes for CASSDSHRGGNQPQHF. The whole variable domain, filled in from reference TRBV2 and TRBJ1-5, reads EPEVTQTPSHQVTQMGQEVILRCVPISNHLYFYWYRQILGQKVEFLVSFYNNEISEKSEIFDDQFSVERPDGSNFTLKIRSTKLEDSAMYFCASSDSHRGGNQPQHFGDGTRLSIL.

The CDR3 DNA follows: TGTGCCAGCAGTTCTCTTCACTTGCTGGGCACTGAAGCTTTCTTT. Protein sequence: CASSSLHLLGTEAFF. The chain joins TRBV28 to TRBJ1-1; D uncertain. Trimming left V 4 bases short and J 4 bases short, with 16 bases between. The CDR3 has 15 residues. The V gene's germline CDR1 is MDHEN and CDR2 SYDVKM.

This clonotype has only one observation. The chain employs TRBV7-3 and TRBJ1-3; D not certain. CDR1 and CDR2 from the germline V gene are SGHTA and FQGTGA. Trimming removed 4 bases from V and 0 bases from J, with 22 bases in between. The CDR3 is 19 amino acids. The CDR3 sequence is CASSSYSPVPLDSGNTIYF. CDR3 coding DNA: TGTGCCAGCAGCTCCTACTCCCCGGTTCCACTTGACTCTGGAAACACCATATATTTT.

The chain carries TRBV24-1 and TRBJ2-2; D gene ambiguous. Germline loops: CDR1 KGHDR, CDR2 SFDVKD. The CDR3 runs 17 residues. Trimming took off 0 bases at V and 1 base at J, with 11 bases between the two ends. This CDR3 is CATSDLSWSGNTGELFF. CDR3 sequence (DNA): TGTGCCACCAGTGATTTGAGTTGGTCGGGGAACACCGGGGAGCTGTTTTTT.

This clonotype has just a few counts. The chain combines TRBV11-2 with TRBJ2-4; no definite D call. V was pared by 4 bases and J by 0 bases, with 7 bases between. This CDR3 comprises 14 residues. Germline-derived CDR1 and CDR2 are SGHAT and FQNNGV. The CDR3 DNA follows: TGTGCCAGCAGCTCCCGGCTAGCCAAAAACATTCAGTACTTC. Translated, it gives CASSSRLAKNIQYF.

J is TRBJ2-3 and V is TRBV6-1; D might be TRBD1 (6 bases). The germline V gene has CDR1 MNHNS and CDR2 SASEGT. The V end lost 6 bases, the J end lost 1 base, and 14 bases lay between the germline ends. The CDR3 is 15 amino acids. DNA of the CDR3: TGTGCCAGCAGGGACCGGGACAAACGCACAGATACGCAGTATTTT. This gives the protein CASRDRDKRTDTQYF.

This clonotype turned up a few times. V gene TRBV10-3 combines with J gene TRBJ1-6, with D possibly matching TRBD1 (6 bases). This CDR3 contains 14 residues. The germline V gene has CDR1 ENHRY and CDR2 SYGVKD. V was cut by 2 bases and J by 7 bases, with 9 bases left in between. CDR3 nucleotide sequence: TGTGCCATCAGTGAGGGACAGACAAATTCACCCCTCCACTTT. As protein: CAISEGQTNSPLHF.

This clonotype showed up just a few times. The V gene is TRBV10-3, the J gene TRBJ2-7; TRBD1 matches at 9 bases. Germline V gives CDR1 ENHRY, CDR2 SYGVKD. The trim removed 6 bases at V and 3 bases at J, leaving 9 bases unmatched. The CDR3 loop spans 15 amino acids. The DNA of the CDR3 is TGTGCCATCAGAGAACAAGAGACAGGGGGCTACGAGCAGTACTTC. This encodes CAIREQETGGYEQYF.

The V gene is TRBV10-3, the J gene TRBJ2-3, with D unresolved. The CDR3 is made up of 12 amino acids. The germline V gene has CDR1 ENHRY and CDR2 SYGVKD. V was trimmed by 2 bases and J by 7 bases, leaving 7 bases between them. The CDR3 nucleotides are TGTGCCATCAGTGAGGGTAGAAATACGCAGTATTTT. Its protein is CAISEGRNTQYF.

This clonotype was counted only a few times. CDR3 bases: TGCAGTGCTAGAGGGACATGGGATATGAATACTAACTATGGCTACACCTTC. Translation gives CSARGTWDMNTNYGYTF. The chain recombines TRBV20-1 with TRBJ1-2, with D perhaps TRBD1 (5 bases). This CDR3 has 17 residues. Germline CDR1 and CDR2: DFQATT and SNEGSKA (reference sequence). Trimming took 1 base from V and 0 from J, leaving 18 bases between them.

The J gene is TRBJ2-5, the V gene TRBV27, with TRBD2 matching over 8 bases. Germline V gives CDR1 MNHEY, CDR2 SMNVEV (reference sequence). CDR3 length: 15 residues. With 1 base clipped from V and 3 bases from J, the junction kept 4 bases outside the gene matches. As DNA, the CDR3 is TGTGCCAGCAGTTTATTGGCGGGAGGAAAAGAGACCCAGTACTTC. This encodes CASSLLAGGKETQYF.

The rearrangement links TRBV20-1 to TRBJ1-5, with D possibly TRBD1 on 6 matching bases. CDR1 is DFQATT and CDR2 is SNEGSKA in the germline V gene (reference sequence). The CDR3 is made up of 15 amino acids. The V gene lost 6 bases and the J gene lost 1 base, with 16 bases spanning the gap. The CDR3 region has the DNA TGCAGTGCCCTCGACCCAGGGGCGAGCAATCAGCCCCAGCATTTT. Amino acid sequence: CSALDPGASNQPQHF.

J is TRBJ2-6 and V is TRBV28; weak D call: TRBD2 (5 bases). Deletions cut 6 bases from V and 2 bases from J, with 11 bases between. The CDR3 extends over 15 amino acids. Germline lookup yields CDR1 MDHEN and CDR2 SYDVKM. DNA for the CDR3: TGTGCCAGCAGCACCCTGCGGGCTGGGGCCAACGTCCTGACTTTC. This sequence encodes CASSTLRAGANVLTF.

Here the CDR3 reads CASSDPQGGGSTEAFF. In DNA form, the CDR3 reads TGTGCCAGCAGTGACCCACAGGGGGGGGGCTCCACTGAAGCTTTCTTT. This chain uses TRBV25-1 with TRBJ1-1, with 8 bases that match TRBD1. V shed 3 bases and J 4 bases; nucleotides not matched to a gene: 10. Germline V lookup: CDR1 MGHDK, CDR2 SYGVNS. The CDR3 extends over 16 amino acids.

The genes are TRBV18 and TRBJ1-1; no clear D. CDR1 is KGHSH, CDR2 LQKENI, per germline. Trimming took off 2 bases at V and 5 bases at J, with 6 bases between the two ends. This CDR3 comprises 12 residues. The CDR3 DNA reads as TGTGCCAGCTCACCAGAGGGAACTGAAGCTTTCTTT. Protein: CASSPEGTEAFF.

The rearrangement links TRBV6-1 to TRBJ1-2; TRBD1 matches at 8 bases. The CDR3 totals 14 residues. Germline V gene lookup returns CDR1 MNHNS and CDR2 SASEGT. Trimming cost V 7 bases and J 4 bases; bases outside gene matches: 8. CDR3 region: CASTRLGQGYGYTF. In DNA, the CDR3 is TGTGCCAGCACCCGACTAGGACAGGGCTATGGCTACACCTTC.

The V call is TRBV20-1, the J call TRBJ1-3, with unresolved D. This CDR3 has 13 residues. The ends were cut back, 3 bases at V and 2 bases at J, with 8 bases in the middle. CDR1 and CDR2 (germline): DFQATT, SNEGSKA (reference sequence). CDR3 loop: CSARRDPGNTIYF. CDR3 nucleotides: TGCAGTGCTAGGAGGGATCCTGGAAACACCATATATTTT.

The chain combines TRBV23-1 with TRBJ2-7, with a weak D call TRBD2 (6 bases). TRBV23-1 is an ORF, with its function uncertain. Trimming cost V 7 bases and J 4 bases, with 23 bases left between them. This CDR3 spans 16 amino acids. The CDR3: CASTYSGGLHTYEQYF. The CDR3 bases are TGCGCCAGCACCTACTCCGGGGGACTCCATACATACGAGCAGTACTTC.

V usage is TRBV21-1 and J usage is TRBJ2-2; the table assigns TRBD1, which was not confirmed against the DNA. TRBV21-1 is annotated as a pseudogene. The length of the CDR3 is 16 residues. CDR3 DNA: TGTGCCAGCAGCAAACATCGTGACAGGTTAAAAGGAGAGCTGTTTTTT. Its translation is CASSKHRDRLKGELFF.